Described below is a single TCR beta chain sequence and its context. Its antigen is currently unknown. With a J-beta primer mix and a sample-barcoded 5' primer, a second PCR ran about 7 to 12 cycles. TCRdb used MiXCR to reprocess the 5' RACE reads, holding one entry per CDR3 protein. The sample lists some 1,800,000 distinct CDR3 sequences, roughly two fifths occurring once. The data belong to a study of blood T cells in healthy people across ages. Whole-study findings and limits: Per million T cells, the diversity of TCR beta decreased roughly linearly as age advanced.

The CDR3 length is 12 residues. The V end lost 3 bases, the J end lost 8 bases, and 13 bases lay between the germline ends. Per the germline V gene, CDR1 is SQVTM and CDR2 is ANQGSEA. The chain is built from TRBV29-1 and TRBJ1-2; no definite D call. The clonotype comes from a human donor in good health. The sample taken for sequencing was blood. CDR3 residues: CSVENVGGGYTF. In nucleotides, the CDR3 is TGCAGCGTTGAGAACGTGGGTGGCGGCTACACCTTC.